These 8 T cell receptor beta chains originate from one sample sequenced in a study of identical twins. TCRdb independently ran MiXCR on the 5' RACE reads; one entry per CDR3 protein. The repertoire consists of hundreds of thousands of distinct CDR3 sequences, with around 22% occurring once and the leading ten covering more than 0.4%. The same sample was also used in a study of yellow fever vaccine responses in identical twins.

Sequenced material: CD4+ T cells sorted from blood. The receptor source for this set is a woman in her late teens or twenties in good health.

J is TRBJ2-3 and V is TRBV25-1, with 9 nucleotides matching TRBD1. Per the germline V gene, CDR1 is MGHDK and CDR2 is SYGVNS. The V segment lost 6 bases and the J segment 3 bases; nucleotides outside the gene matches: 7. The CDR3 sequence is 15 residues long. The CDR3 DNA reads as TGTGCCAGCAGCTACTCGGGACAGGGTACAGATACGCAGTATTTT. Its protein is CASSYSGQGTDTQYF.

CDR3 nucleotides: TGCAGTGCTAGAGATGCCATTAGCGGGAGCGAGTACAATGAGCAGTTCTTC. Its translation is CSARDAISGSEYNEQFF. The rearrangement links TRBV20-1 to TRBJ2-1, with TRBD2 matching 9 bases. The length of the CDR3 is 17 residues. Trimming took 0 bases from V and 4 from J; bases not matched to a gene: 10. Germline V gene sequence: CDR1 DFQATT, CDR2 SNEGSKA (reference sequence).

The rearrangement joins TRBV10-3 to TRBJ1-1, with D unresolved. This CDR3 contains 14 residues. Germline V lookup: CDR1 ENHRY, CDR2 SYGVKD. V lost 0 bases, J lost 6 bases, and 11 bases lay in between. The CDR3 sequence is CAISESVGYSEAFF. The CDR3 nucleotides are TGTGCCATCAGTGAGTCGGTGGGTTATTCTGAAGCTTTCTTT.

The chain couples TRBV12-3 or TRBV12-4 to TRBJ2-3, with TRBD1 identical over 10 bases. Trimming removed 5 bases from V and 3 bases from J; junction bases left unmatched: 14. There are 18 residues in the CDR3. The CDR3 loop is CASSNRDRGGSSTDTQYF. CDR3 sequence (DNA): TGTGCCAGCAGTAACCGGGACAGGGGAGGGAGTTCAACAGATACGCAGTATTTT.

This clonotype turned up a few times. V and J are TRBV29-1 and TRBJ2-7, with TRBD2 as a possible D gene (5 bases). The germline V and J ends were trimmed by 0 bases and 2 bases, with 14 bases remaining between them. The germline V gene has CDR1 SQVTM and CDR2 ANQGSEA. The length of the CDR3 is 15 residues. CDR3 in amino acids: CSVEDREATPYEQYF. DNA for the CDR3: TGCAGCGTTGAAGATCGGGAAGCGACTCCCTACGAGCAGTACTTC.

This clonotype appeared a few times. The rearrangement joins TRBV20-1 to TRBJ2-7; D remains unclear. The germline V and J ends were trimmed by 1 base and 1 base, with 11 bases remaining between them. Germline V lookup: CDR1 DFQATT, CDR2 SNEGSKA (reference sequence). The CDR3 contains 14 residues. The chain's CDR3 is CSARGQAGSYEQYF. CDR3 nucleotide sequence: TGCAGTGCTAGAGGGCAGGCTGGATCCTACGAGCAGTACTTC.

CDR3 loop: CASSLARFQAPPEAFF. In nucleotides, the CDR3 is TGTGCCAGCAGTTTAGCGCGGTTTCAGGCGCCGCCTGAAGCTTTCTTT. The V gene is TRBV12-3 or TRBV12-4, the J gene TRBJ1-1, with D uncertain. The CDR3 spans 16 residues. With 0 bases removed from V and 6 bases from J, the gap between germline ends came to 17 bases.

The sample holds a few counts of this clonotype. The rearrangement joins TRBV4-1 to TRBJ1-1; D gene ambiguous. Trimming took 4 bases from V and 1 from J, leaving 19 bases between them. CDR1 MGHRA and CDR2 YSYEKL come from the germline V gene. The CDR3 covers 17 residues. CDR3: CASSLDFAMRENTEAFF. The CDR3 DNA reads TGCGCCAGCAGCCTTGATTTCGCCATGAGGGAGAACACTGAAGCTTTCTTT.